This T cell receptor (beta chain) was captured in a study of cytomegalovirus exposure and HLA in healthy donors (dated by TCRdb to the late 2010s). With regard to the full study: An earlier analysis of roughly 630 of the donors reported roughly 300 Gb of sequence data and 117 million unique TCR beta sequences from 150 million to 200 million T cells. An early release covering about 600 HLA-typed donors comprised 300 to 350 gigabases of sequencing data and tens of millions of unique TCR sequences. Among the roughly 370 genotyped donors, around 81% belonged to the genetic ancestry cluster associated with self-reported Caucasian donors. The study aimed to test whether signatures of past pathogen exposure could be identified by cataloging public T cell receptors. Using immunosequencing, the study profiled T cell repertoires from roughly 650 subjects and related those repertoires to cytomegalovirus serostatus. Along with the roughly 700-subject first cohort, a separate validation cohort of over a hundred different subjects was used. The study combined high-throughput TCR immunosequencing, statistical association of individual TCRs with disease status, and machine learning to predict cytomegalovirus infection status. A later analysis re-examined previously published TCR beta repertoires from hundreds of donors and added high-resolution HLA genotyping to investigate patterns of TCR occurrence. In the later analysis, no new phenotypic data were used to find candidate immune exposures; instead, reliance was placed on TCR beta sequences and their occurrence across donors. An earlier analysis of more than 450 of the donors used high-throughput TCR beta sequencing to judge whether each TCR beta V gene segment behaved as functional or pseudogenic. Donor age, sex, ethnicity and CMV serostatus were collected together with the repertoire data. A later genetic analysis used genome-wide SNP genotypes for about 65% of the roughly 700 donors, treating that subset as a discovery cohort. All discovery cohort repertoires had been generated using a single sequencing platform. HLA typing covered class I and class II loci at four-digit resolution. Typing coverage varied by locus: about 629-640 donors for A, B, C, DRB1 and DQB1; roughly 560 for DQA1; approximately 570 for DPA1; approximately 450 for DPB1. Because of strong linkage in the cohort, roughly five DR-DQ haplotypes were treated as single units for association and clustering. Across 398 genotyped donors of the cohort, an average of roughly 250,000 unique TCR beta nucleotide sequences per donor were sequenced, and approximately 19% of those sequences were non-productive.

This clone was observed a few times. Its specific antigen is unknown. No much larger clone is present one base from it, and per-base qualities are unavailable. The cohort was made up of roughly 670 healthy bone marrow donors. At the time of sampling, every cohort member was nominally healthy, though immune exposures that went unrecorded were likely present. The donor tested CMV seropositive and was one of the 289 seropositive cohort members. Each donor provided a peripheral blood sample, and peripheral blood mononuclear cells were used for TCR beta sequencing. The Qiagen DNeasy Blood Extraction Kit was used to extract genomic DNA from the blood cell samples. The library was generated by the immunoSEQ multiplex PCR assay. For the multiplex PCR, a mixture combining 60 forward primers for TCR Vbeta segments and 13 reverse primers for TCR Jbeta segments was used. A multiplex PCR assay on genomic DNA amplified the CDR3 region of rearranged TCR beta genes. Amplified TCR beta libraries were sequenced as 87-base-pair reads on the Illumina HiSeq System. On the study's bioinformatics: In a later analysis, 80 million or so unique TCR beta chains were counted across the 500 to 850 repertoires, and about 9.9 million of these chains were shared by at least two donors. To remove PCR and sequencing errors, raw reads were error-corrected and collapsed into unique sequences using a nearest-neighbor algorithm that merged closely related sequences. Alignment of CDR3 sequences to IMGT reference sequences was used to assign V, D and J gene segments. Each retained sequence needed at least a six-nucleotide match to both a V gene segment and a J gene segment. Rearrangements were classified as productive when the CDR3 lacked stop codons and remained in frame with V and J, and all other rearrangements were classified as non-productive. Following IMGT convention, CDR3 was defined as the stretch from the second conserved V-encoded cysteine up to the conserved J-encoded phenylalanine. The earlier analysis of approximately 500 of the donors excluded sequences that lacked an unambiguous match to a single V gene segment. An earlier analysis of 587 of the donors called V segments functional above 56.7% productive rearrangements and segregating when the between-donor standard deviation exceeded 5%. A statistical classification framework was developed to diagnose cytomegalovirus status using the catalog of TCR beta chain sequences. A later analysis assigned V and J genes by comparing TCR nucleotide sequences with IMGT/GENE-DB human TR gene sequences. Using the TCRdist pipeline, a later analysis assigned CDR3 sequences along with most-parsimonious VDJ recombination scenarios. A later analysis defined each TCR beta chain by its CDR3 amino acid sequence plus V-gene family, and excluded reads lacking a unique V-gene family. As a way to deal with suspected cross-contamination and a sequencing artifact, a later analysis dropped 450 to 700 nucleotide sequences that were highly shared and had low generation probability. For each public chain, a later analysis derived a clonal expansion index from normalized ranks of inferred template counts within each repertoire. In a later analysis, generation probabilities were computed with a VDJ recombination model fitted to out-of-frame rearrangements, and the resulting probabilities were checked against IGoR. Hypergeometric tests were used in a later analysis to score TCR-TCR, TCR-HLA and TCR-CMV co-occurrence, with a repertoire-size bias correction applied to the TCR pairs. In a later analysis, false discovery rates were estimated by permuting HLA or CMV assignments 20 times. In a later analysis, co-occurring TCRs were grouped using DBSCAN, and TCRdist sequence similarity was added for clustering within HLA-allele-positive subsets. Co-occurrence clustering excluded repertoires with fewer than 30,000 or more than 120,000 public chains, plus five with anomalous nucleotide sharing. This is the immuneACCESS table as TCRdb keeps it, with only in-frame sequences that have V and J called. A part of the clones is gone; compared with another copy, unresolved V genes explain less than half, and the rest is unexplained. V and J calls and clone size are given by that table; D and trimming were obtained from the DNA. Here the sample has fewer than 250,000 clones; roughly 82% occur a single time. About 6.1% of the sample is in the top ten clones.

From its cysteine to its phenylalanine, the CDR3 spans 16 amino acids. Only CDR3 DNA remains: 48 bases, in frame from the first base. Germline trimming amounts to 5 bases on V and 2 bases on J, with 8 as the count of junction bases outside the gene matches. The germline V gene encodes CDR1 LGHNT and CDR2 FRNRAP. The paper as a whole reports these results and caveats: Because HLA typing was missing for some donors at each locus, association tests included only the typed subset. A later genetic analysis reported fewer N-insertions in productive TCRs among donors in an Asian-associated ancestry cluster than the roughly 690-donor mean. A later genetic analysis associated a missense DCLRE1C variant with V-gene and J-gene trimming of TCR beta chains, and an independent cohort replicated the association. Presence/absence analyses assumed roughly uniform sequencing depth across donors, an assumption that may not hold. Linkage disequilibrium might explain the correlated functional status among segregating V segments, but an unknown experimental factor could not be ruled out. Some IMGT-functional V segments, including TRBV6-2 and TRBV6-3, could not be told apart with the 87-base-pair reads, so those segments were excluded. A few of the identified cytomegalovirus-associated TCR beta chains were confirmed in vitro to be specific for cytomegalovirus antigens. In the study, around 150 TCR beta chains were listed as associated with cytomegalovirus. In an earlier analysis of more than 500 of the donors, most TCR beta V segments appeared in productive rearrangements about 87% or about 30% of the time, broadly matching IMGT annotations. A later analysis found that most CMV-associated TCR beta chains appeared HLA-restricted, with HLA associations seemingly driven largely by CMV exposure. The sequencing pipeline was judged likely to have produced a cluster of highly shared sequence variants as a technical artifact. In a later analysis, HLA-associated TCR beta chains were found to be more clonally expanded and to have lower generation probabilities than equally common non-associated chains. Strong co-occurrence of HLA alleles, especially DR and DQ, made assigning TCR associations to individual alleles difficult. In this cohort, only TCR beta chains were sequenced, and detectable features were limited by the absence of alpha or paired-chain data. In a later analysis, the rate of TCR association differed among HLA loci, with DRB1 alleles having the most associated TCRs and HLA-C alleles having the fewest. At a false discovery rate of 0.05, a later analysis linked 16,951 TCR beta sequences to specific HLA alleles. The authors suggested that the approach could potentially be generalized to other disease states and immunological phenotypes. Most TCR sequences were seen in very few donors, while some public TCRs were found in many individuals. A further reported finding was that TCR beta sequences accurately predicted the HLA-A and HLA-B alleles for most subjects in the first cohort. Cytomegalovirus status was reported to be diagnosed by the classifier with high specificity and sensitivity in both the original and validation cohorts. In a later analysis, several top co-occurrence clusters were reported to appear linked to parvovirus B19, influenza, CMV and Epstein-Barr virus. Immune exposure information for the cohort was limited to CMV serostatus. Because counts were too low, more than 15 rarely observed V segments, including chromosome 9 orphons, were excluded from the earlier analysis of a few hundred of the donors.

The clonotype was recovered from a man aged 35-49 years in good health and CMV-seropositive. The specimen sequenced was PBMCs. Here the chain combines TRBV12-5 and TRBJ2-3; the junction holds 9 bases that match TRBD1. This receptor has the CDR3 CASGRDRGATTDTQYF. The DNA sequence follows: TGTGCTAGTGGTAGAGACAGGGGGGCAACCACAGATACGCAGTATTTT.